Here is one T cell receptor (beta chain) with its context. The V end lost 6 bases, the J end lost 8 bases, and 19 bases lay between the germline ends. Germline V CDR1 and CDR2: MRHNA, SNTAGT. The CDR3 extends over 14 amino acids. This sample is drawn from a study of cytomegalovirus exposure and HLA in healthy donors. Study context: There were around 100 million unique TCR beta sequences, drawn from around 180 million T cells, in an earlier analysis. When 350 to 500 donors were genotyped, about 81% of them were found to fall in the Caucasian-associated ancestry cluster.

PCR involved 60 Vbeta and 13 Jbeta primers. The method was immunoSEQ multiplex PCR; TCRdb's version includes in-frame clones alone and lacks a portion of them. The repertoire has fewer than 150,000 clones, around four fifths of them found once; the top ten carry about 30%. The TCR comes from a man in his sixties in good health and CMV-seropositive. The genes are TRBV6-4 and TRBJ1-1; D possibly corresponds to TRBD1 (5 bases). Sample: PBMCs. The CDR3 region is CASRDFSRGTEAFF. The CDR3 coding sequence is TGTGCCAGCAGAGATTTTTCCCGGGGGACGGAAGCTTTCTTT.